This TCR beta chain was identified in a study of naive and memory T cell subsets. Trimming removed 6 bases from V and 6 bases from J; junction bases left unmatched: 11. The CDR3 spans 14 residues. Germline CDR1 and CDR2: DFQATT and SNEGSKA (reference sequence). CMV status came from CD4+ IFNgamma after overnight CMV lysate stimulation. Four subsets defined by CD45RA and CD27 were sorted after CD3, CD4, CD8 and live/dead staining. Overall study findings and caveats: Possibly reflecting memory cells re-expressing CD45RA, a few larger clonotypes occurred in naive repertoires, especially CD8.

An equimolar mix of two oligonucleotides served as the beta constant-region primer for TRBC1 and TRBC2. Ligated cDNA was amplified by four rounds of PCR with nested alpha and beta constant-region primers and SP2. TCRdb itself ran the UMI-ligation and nested PCR reads through MiXCR, one entry per CDR3 protein. This sample has 98,000 or so distinct CDR3 sequences, with around 11% found just once. This clonotype was seen a few times. Antigen unknown. The clonotype comes from a human donor in good health. What was sequenced was naive CD4+ T cells from blood. The chain combines TRBV20-1 with TRBJ2-1; TRBD2 matches at 7 bases. This CDR3 reads CSAQAVAGLNEQFF. DNA for the CDR3: TGCAGTGCCCAGGCGGTAGCGGGTCTCAATGAGCAGTTCTTC.